One sample yielded the 20 T cell receptor beta chains listed below, sequenced in a study of blood T cell repertoires in COVID-19 (dated by TCRdb to 2019 to 2021). The protocol used for the library was the immunoSEQ multiplex PCR assay. TCRdb limited this immuneACCESS table to in-frame rearrangements with V and J called. A share of clones is missing; checked studies link under half to unresolved V genes, and the rest is unexplained. Here the sample has 120,000 to 150,000 clones; around 84% occur a single time. The ten largest clones capture about 8% of the sample. The sequenced sample was peripheral blood. These receptors originate from a woman between 55 and 75 years old with acute or convalescent COVID-19.

The J gene is TRBJ1-2, the V gene TRBV5-1; D remains unclear. The CDR3 has 13 amino acids. V was clipped by 4 bases and J by 7 bases, with 14 bases between them. Germline CDR1 and CDR2: SGHRS and YFSETQ. CDR3 amino acids: CASSPEGPRGYTF. The CDR3 nucleotides are TGCGCCAGCAGCCCTGAGGGCCCGCGTGGCTACACCTTC.

This clone was seen more than once but under ten times. The chain has TRBV6-5 and TRBJ2-1; a weak D match, TRBD1 (6 bases). CDR1 and CDR2 (germline): MNHEY, SVGAGI. V was pared by 6 bases and J by 4 bases, with 13 bases between. The CDR3 length is 14 residues. Here the CDR3 reads CASSPRGQYNEQFF. As DNA, the CDR3 is TGTGCCAGCAGCCCCAGGGGACAATACAATGAGCAGTTCTTC.

The chain combines TRBV7-9 with TRBJ2-7; TRBD1 is a possible D gene (6 bases). Germline V lookup: CDR1 SEHNR, CDR2 FQNEAQ (reference sequence). Trimming took off 5 bases at V and 6 bases at J, with 17 bases between the two ends. CDR3 size: 14 residues. The CDR3 sequence is CASSDRTSRLEQYF. The CDR3 DNA is TGTGCCAGCAGCGACAGGACATCCCGCCTCGAGCAGTACTTC.

The rearrangement links TRBV3-1 (or the pseudogene TRBV3-2) to TRBJ1-2; TRBD1 aligns across 7 bases. The germline gives CDR1 LGHDT, CDR2 YNNKEL (reference sequence). V lost 2 bases and J lost 5; bases outside the gene matches: 8. The length of the CDR3 is 15 residues. In DNA, the CDR3 is TGTGCCAGCAGCCAACTGACAGGGTCAGGGTATGGCTACACCTTC. Translation gives CASSQLTGSGYGYTF.

The genes are TRBV19 and TRBJ1-5, with no clear D. V lost 0 bases to trimming and J lost 7 bases, with 7 bases between them. CDR3 length: 13 residues. CDR1 and CDR2 (germline): LNHDA, SQIVND (reference sequence). CDR3 sequence (DNA): TGTGCCAGTAGTATAGATAGGAGCCAGCCCCAGCATTTT. This gives the protein CASSIDRSQPQHF. Full variable domain (outside the CDR3, taken from reference TRBV19 and TRBJ1-5): DGGITQSPKYLFRKEGQNVTLSCEQNLNHDAMYWYRQDPGQGLRLIYYSQIVNDFQKGDIAEGYSVSREKKESFPLTVTSAQKNPTAFYLCASSIDRSQPQHFGDGTRLSIL.

J is TRBJ2-7 and V is TRBV2, with no clear D. The CDR3 loop spans 15 amino acids. V lost 6 bases and J 0 bases, leaving 15 bases between the germline ends. CDR1 is SNHLY and CDR2 is FYNNEI in the germline V gene. The CDR3 region has the DNA TGTGCCAGCAGCGCAGACAAAACGAGCTCCTACGAGCAGTACTTC. Translating gives CASSADKTSSYEQYF.

Only a few counts were recorded for this clone. The V and J genes are TRBV10-3 and TRBJ2-1; a possible D gene is TRBD2 (7 bases). Trimming stripped 4 bases from V and 9 bases from J, with 10 bases between. CDR1 is ENHRY, CDR2 SYGVKD, per germline. The CDR3 contains 12 residues. CDR3 nucleotides: TGTGCCATCAGTGCGGGGGGCCCTGAGCAGTTCTTC. Translating it yields CAISAGGPEQFF.

In nucleotides, the CDR3 is TGTGCCAGCAGCAGGCCCGGGCGGGCGAACACTGAAGCTTTCTTT. This encodes CASSRPGRANTEAFF. The chain couples TRBV11-3 to TRBJ1-1; no clear D gene. From germline, CDR1 is SGHNT and CDR2 YENEEA. This CDR3 region has 15 residues. Trimming stripped 5 bases from V and 1 base from J, with 14 bases between.

The V gene is TRBV15, the J gene TRBJ2-1; the D gene is possibly TRBD2 (5 bases). Trimming stripped 3 bases from V and 0 bases from J, with 12 bases between. Germline CDR1 is LNHNV and CDR2 is YYDKDF (reference sequence). This CDR3 spans 16 amino acids. The CDR3 bases are TGTGCCACCAGCAGCCCACCGGGAATCTCCTACAATGAGCAGTTCTTC. Protein sequence: CATSSPPGISYNEQFF.

On this clone: The junction departs from germline at one end; a sequencing error may be responsible. The chain couples TRBV7-7 to TRBJ2-5; TRBD1 agrees at 9 bases. Germline-derived CDR1 and CDR2 are SSHAT and FNYEAQ (reference sequence). CDR3 length: 14 residues. CDR3: CASSPTGTGETQYF. The CDR3 DNA follows: TGTGCTAGCAGCCCAACCGGGACAGGGGAGACCCAGTACTTC.

The chain links TRBV7-3 to TRBJ2-5; 13 nucleotides agree with TRBD2. Germline CDR1 reads SGHTA; CDR2 reads FQGTGA. V gave up 5 bases and J gave up 4 bases; unmatched junction bases: 4. CDR3 length: 15 residues. As DNA, the CDR3 is TGTGCCAGCAGCCCGACTAGCGGGGGGTTAGAGACCCAGTACTTC. Encoded protein: CASSPTSGGLETQYF.

CDR3: CASSGTGGRNSPLHF. The CDR3 nucleotides read TGTGCCAGCAGCGGGACAGGGGGTCGGAATTCACCCCTCCACTTT. The J gene is TRBJ1-6, the V gene TRBV11-3; 11 bases are a match to TRBD1. V lost 5 bases, J lost 7 bases, and 4 bases stayed unmatched. This CDR3 region has 15 residues. Germline V lookup: CDR1 SGHNT, CDR2 YENEEA.

CDR3 protein: CAWSVGQPSPDTQYF. The CDR3 DNA follows: TGTGCCTGGAGTGTCGGACAGCCTTCTCCAGATACGCAGTATTTT. V and J are TRBV30 and TRBJ2-3, with D perhaps TRBD1 (6 bases). Germline CDR1 is GTSNPN and CDR2 is SVGIG (reference sequence). Trimming took off 0 bases at V and 4 bases at J, with 14 bases between the two ends. The CDR3 consists of 15 residues.

Only a few counts were recorded for this clone. The rearrangement uses TRBV7-2 and TRBJ2-5; unclear D gene. Looked up from germline, CDR1 is SGHTA and CDR2 is FQGNSA. The germline V and J ends were trimmed by 4 bases and 5 bases, with 5 bases remaining between them. The CDR3 is 11 amino acids. DNA for the CDR3: TGTGCCAGCAGCTCCGTTGAGACCCAGTACTTC. This codes for CASSSVETQYF.

In its sample, this clone was seen a few times. This chain connects TRBV2 to TRBJ1-6, with D possibly TRBD1 on 6 matching bases. The CDR3 has 13 amino acids. V was cut by 8 bases and J by 8 bases, with 13 bases left in between. Germline V lookup: CDR1 SNHLY, CDR2 FYNNEI. This chain's CDR3 is CASGKQGYSPLHF. Here the CDR3 DNA reads TGTGCCAGCGGGAAACAGGGCTATTCACCCCTCCACTTT. Filled out from reference TRBV2 and TRBJ1-6, the complete variable domain reads EPEVTQTPSHQVTQMGQEVILRCVPISNHLYFYWYRQILGQKVEFLVSFYNNEISEKSEIFDDQFSVERPDGSNFTLKIRSTKLEDSAMYFCASGKQGYSPLHFGNGTRLTVT.

This clone appeared a few times. The genes are TRBV2 and TRBJ1-1, with unresolved D. The germline V gene encodes CDR1 SNHLY and CDR2 FYNNEI. Trimming left V 7 bases short and J 0 bases short, with 6 bases between. This CDR3 contains 12 residues. CDR3 bases: TGTGCCAGCAACCAGATGAACACTGAAGCTTTCTTT. Translation gives CASNQMNTEAFF. The whole variable domain, filled in from reference TRBV2 and TRBJ1-1, reads EPEVTQTPSHQVTQMGQEVILRCVPISNHLYFYWYRQILGQKVEFLVSFYNNEISEKSEIFDDQFSVERPDGSNFTLKIRSTKLEDSAMYFCASNQMNTEAFFGQGTRLTVV.

The CDR3 DNA reads as TGTGCCAGCAGCTTATACAGCTCCTACGAGCAGTACTTC. It yields the protein CASSLYSSYEQYF. This sequence joins TRBV7-9 and TRBJ2-7; D unresolved. Looked up from germline, CDR1 is SEHNR and CDR2 is FQNEAQ (reference sequence). V lost 2 bases to trimming and J lost 0 bases, with 5 bases between them. The CDR3 is 13 amino acids. Variable domain in full (rest from reference TRBV7-9 and TRBJ2-7): DTGVSQNPRHKITKRGQNVTFRCDPISEHNRLYWYRQTLGQGPEFLTYFQNEAQLEKSRLLSDRFSAERPKGSFSTLEIQRTEQGDSAMYLCASSLYSSYEQYFGPGTRLTVT.

The V gene is TRBV5-1, the J gene TRBJ2-4; D may be TRBD2 (5 bases). The CDR3 is made up of 14 amino acids. V shed 4 bases and J shed 0 bases, with 8 bases lying between them. Looked up from germline, CDR1 is SGHRS and CDR2 is YFSETQ. The CDR3, as DNA: TGCGCCAGCAGCGGGAGTCTAGCCAAAAACATTCAGTACTTC. It specifies CASSGSLAKNIQYF.

This clone was detected once. The chain has TRBV5-1 and TRBJ2-1; tentatively, D is TRBD2 (5 bases). Trimming took 1 base from V and 0 from J, leaving 14 bases between them. This CDR3 has 17 residues. CDR1 is SGHRS, CDR2 YFSETQ, per germline. This CDR3 is CASSLFVSSGSYNEQFF. The CDR3 bases are TGCGCCAGCAGCTTGTTCGTTAGCAGCGGCTCCTACAATGAGCAGTTCTTC.

For the CDR3, the DNA is TGTGCCAGCAGCTTAGCACCAGGGGACTATGGCTACACCTTC. Its protein product is CASSLAPGDYGYTF. The rearrangement uses TRBV11-1 and TRBJ1-2; maybe TRBD1 (6 bases). CDR3 length equals 14 residues. Germline V gene lookup returns CDR1 SGHAT and CDR2 FQDESV (reference sequence). V was cut by 0 bases and J by 3 bases, with 8 bases left in between.